These 8 T cell receptor beta chains were all obtained from the same sample, sequenced in a study of regulatory T cells in long-lasting Graves disease listed by TCRdb under 2021. Libraries were made using multiplex PCR. The reads were generated on an Illumina HiSeq 4000. To build TCR beta libraries, CDR3 regions were amplified by Arm-PCR using iRepertoire HTBI primers. TCRdb's own reprocessing of the public reads used fastp at Q25 and MiXCR and kept productive beta chains. Rows are unified per CDR3 protein, each entry keeping the most common DNA and genes. The sample table lists 600,000 to 650,000 distinct CDR3 sequences, approximately 15% of them with a count of one. The ten most abundant clones make up 15% to 20% of the sample. Read against the paper, the sample's time point label means: newly diagnosed GD, antithyroid drugs for less than 3 months. RNA was extracted from PBMCs in TRIzol for both TCR sequencing and RNA sequencing.

The same data also contributed to another study, on T cells in Graves' hyperthyroidism and ophthalmopathy.

The material sequenced was peripheral blood mononuclear cells (PBMCs), taken at new diagnosis, from a patient treated with antithyroid drugs. The origin of the receptors is a woman in her 30s with Graves disease. Donor details come from another sample of the same person, matched by shared clones.

This clonotype was counted many times. The rearrangement uses TRBV28 and TRBJ1-5; 9 nucleotides match TRBD1. The V gene end was trimmed by 6 bases and the J gene end by 3 bases; junction bases not matched to a gene: 6. The CDR3 is 15 residues long. Germline V gene data show CDR1 as MDHEN and CDR2 as SYDVKM. CDR3 loop: CASRLTGGPNQPQHF. The DNA of the CDR3 is TGTGCCAGCAGACTAACAGGGGGCCCCAATCAGCCCCAGCATTTT. Based on the CDR3 plus reference TRBV28 and TRBJ1-5, the full variable domain is DVKVTQSSRYLVKRTGEKVFLECVQDMDHENMFWYRQDPGLGLRLIYFSYDVKMKEKGDIPEGYSVSREKKERFSLILESASTNQTSMYLCASRLTGGPNQPQHFGDGTRLSIL.

This clonotype was observed once. It may be a read error: a sequence one base away is much more abundant. V and J are TRBV5-5 and TRBJ2-1, with D possibly matching TRBD2 (6 bases). The J call may be wrong; the DNA end is better matched by TRBJ2-5. This CDR3 is 15 amino acids long. The germline V gene has CDR1 SGHKS and CDR2 YYEKEE (reference sequence). For the CDR3, the DNA is TGTGCCAGCAGCTTAACGGGAGTGGGGCAAGAGACCCAGTACTTC. Residues: CASSLTGVGQETQYF.

The CDR3 bases are TGTGCCAGCAGTTACACACGTTCCTACAATGAGCAGTTCTTC. Translating it yields CASSYTRSYNEQFF. The chain employs TRBV6-2 or TRBV6-3 and TRBJ2-1; D is ambiguous. The CDR3 extends over 14 amino acids. Germline V gene sequence: CDR1 MNHEY, CDR2 SVGEGT. Trimming pared 2 bases from V and 1 base from J, leaving 6 bases between.

This clonotype was detected ten times or more. The CDR3 loop reads CASGTGLAGLDEQYF. CDR3 DNA: TGCGCCAGCGGCACCGGACTAGCGGGATTGGACGAGCAGTACTTC. The chain is built from TRBV5-1 and TRBJ2-7; 12 nucleotides line up with TRBD2. The CDR3 length is 15 residues. Unmatched junction bases numbered 10, after V lost 7 bases and J lost 5 bases. CDR1 and CDR2 from the germline V gene are SGHRS and YFSETQ.

This clonotype was picked up a small number of times. The chain carries TRBV12-3 or TRBV12-4 and TRBJ1-5; D is unresolved. The CDR3 is 14 amino acids. Trimming took 5 bases from V and 5 from J, leaving 13 bases between them. CDR3 protein: CASSLTIDDQPQHF. The CDR3 region has the DNA TGTGCCAGCAGTCTAACCATTGATGATCAGCCCCAGCATTTT.

The V call is TRBV12-3 or TRBV12-4, the J call TRBJ2-5, with 8 bases that match TRBD1. This CDR3 has 13 residues. The V gene end was trimmed by 4 bases and the J gene end by 5 bases; junction bases not matched to a gene: 3. This CDR3 reads CASSYRTGETQYF. The DNA for the CDR3 is TGTGCCAGCAGTTATAGGACAGGGGAGACCCAGTACTTC.

This chain joins TRBV5-8 and TRBJ1-1; TRBD1 matches at 8 bases. Per germline, CDR1 SGHTS and CDR2 YDEGEE. J was trimmed by 1 base and V by 2 bases; bases with no gene match: 7. The CDR3 is 16 residues long. CDR3 in DNA: TGTGCCAGCAGCTTAGGAAGCGGGACAGGGAACACTGAAGCTTTCTTT. Amino acids: CASSLGSGTGNTEAFF.

CDR3 DNA sequence: TGTGCCAGCGGTAGCGGGGTTAGCTCCTACAATGAGCAGTTCTTC. The encoded protein is CASGSGVSSYNEQFF. This chain uses TRBV2 with TRBJ2-1; 8 bases are shared with TRBD2. V shed 8 bases and J 0 bases; nucleotides not matched to a gene: 6. Germline CDR1 and CDR2: SNHLY and FYNNEI. This CDR3 is built from 15 residues.